This section outlines one T cell receptor (beta chain) sequence together with its context. Its specific antigen is unknown. No much larger clonotype is one base removed from it; base qualities were not supplied. The cohort consisted of 666 healthy bone marrow donors. Cohort members were all nominally healthy when sampled, although unrecorded immune exposures were likely present. The donor tested CMV seronegative and was one of the 352 seronegative cohort members. A peripheral blood sample was provided by each donor, and peripheral blood mononuclear cells were used for TCR beta sequencing. The Qiagen DNeasy Blood Extraction Kit was used to extract genomic DNA from the blood cell samples. Library prep was done by the immunoSEQ multiplex PCR assay. A mixture of 60 forward primers for TCR Vbeta segments and 13 reverse primers for TCR Jbeta segments was used in the multiplex PCR. Amplification of the CDR3 region of rearranged TCR beta genes was performed with a multiplex PCR assay on genomic DNA. Amplified TCR beta libraries were sequenced as 87-base-pair reads on the Illumina HiSeq System. The original methods were these. A later analysis tallied tens of millions of unique TCR beta chains across the 700 or so repertoires, and some 10 million of those chains were shared by two or more donors. Raw reads were error-corrected and collapsed into unique sequences with a nearest-neighbor algorithm that merged closely related sequences to remove PCR and sequencing errors. V, D and J gene segments were assigned by aligning CDR3 sequences to IMGT reference sequences. For a sequence to be retained, a match of at least six nucleotides was required to both a V gene segment and a J gene segment. Rearrangements were called productive when the CDR3 lacked stop codons and stayed in frame with V and J; all others were non-productive. Following IMGT convention, CDR3 was defined as the stretch from the second conserved V-encoded cysteine up to the conserved J-encoded phenylalanine. The earlier analysis of about 530 of the donors excluded any sequence lacking an unambiguous match to a single V gene segment. An earlier analysis of about 590 of the donors classified V segments as functional when productive rearrangements were above 56.7% and as segregating when the standard deviation between donors was above 5%. A statistical classification framework was built for diagnosing cytomegalovirus status from the catalog of TCR beta chain sequences. A later analysis assigned V and J genes by comparing TCR nucleotide sequences with IMGT/GENE-DB human TR gene sequences. A later analysis assigned CDR3 sequences and most-parsimonious VDJ recombination scenarios with the TCRdist pipeline. In a later analysis, each TCR beta chain was defined by its CDR3 amino acid sequence together with its V-gene family, and reads lacking a unique V-gene family were excluded. In a later analysis, approximately 640 highly shared, low-generation-probability nucleotide sequences were removed to address suspected cross-contamination and a sequencing artifact. A later analysis calculated a clonal expansion index for each public chain from normalized within-repertoire ranks of inferred template counts. A later analysis computed generation probabilities with a VDJ recombination model fitted to out-of-frame rearrangements, and checked the results against IGoR. In a later analysis, TCR-TCR, TCR-HLA and TCR-CMV co-occurrence was scored with hypergeometric tests, and a repertoire-size bias correction was applied to TCR pairs. In a later analysis, false discovery rates were estimated by permuting HLA or CMV assignments 20 times. In a later analysis, co-occurring TCRs were grouped with DBSCAN, and TCRdist sequence similarity was added when clustering was performed within HLA-allele-positive subsets. Repertoires with fewer than 30,000 or more than 120,000 public chains were left out of co-occurrence clustering, as were five repertoires with anomalous nucleotide sharing. What TCRdb holds here is the immuneACCESS table cut down to in-frame rearrangements. Part of the clones is not present; checked against another copy, under half of the missing clones reflect an unresolved V gene, and the others are unexplained. The V and J calls and the clone size are those of that table, but D and trimming were determined from the DNA. The sample table holds approximately 100,000 clones, of which roughly 84% were seen once. 0.9% to 1.5% of the sample rests with the top ten.

As encoded in the germline V gene, CDR1 is MDHEN while CDR2 is SYDVKM. V is pruned by 6 bases and J by 5 bases, leaving 18 bases of the junction without a gene match. Reading from cysteine to phenylalanine, the CDR3 counts 17 amino acids. Only the CDR3 DNA is retained, 51 bases long and in frame from the first base. These data originate in a study of cytomegalovirus exposure and HLA in healthy donors (dated by TCRdb to between 2016 and 2019). Regarding the complete study: According to an earlier analysis of around 600 of the donors, about 179 million T cells yielded 117 million unique TCR beta sequences and 276 Gb of sequence data. An early release that covered about 640 HLA-typed donors contained around 300 gigabases of sequencing data and 75 million to 100 million unique TCR sequences. Among the approximately 420 genotyped donors, around 81% belonged to the genetic ancestry cluster associated with self-reported Caucasian donors. The study aimed to test whether cataloging public T cell receptors could reveal signatures of past pathogen exposure. Using immunosequencing, the study profiled T cell repertoires from about 620 subjects and related those repertoires to cytomegalovirus serostatus. A separate validation cohort of approximately 120 different subjects was used in addition to the roughly 720-subject first cohort. To predict cytomegalovirus infection status, the study brought together high-throughput TCR immunosequencing, statistical association of individual TCRs with disease status, and machine learning. To study patterns of TCR occurrence, a later analysis re-analyzed previously published TCR beta repertoires from 666 donors and added high-resolution HLA genotyping. Rather than drawing on any new phenotypic data, the later analysis identified candidate immune exposures from TCR beta sequences and the way those sequences occurred across donors. In an earlier analysis of 587 of the donors, high-throughput TCR beta sequencing was used to judge whether each TCR beta V gene segment behaved as functional or pseudogenic. Alongside the repertoire data, information on donor age, sex, ethnicity and CMV serostatus was compiled. A later genetic analysis used genome-wide SNP genotypes for about three fifths of the roughly 700 donors, treating that subset as a discovery cohort. Every repertoire in the discovery cohort had been generated on one and the same sequencing platform. Class I and class II HLA loci were covered by the typing at four-digit resolution. Typing coverage differed by locus: A, B, C, DRB1 and DQB1 were typed in roughly 620-630 donors, DQA1 in 500 to 550, DPA1 in 600 to 610, and DPB1 in just under 490. Several DR-DQ haplotypes were treated as single units for association and clustering because of strong linkage in the cohort. Across around 400 genotyped donors of the cohort, an average of about 240,000 unique TCR beta nucleotide sequences per donor were sequenced, and roughly a sixth of those sequences were non-productive. General findings and caveats noted by the study authors: A cluster of highly shared sequence variants was judged likely to represent a technical artifact of the sequencing pipeline. Immune exposure information for the cohort was limited to CMV serostatus. In an earlier analysis of around 600 of the donors, most TCR beta V segments were observed in productive rearrangements about 87% or about 30% of the time, broadly matching IMGT annotations. A total of fewer than 200 TCR beta chains were listed by the study as associated with cytomegalovirus. Across donors, most TCR sequences were observed very rarely, whereas some public TCRs were present in many individuals. In a later analysis, HLA-associated TCR beta chains were found to be more clonally expanded and to have lower generation probabilities than equally common non-associated chains. In a later analysis, TCR association rates were found to vary across HLA loci, with the most associated TCRs seen for DRB1 alleles and the fewest for HLA-C alleles. A few of the identified cytomegalovirus-associated TCR beta chains were confirmed in vitro to be specific for cytomegalovirus antigens. The classifier was reported to diagnose cytomegalovirus status with high specificity and sensitivity in both the original cohort and the validation cohort. In a later analysis, around 15,000 TCR beta sequences were associated with specific HLA alleles at a false discovery rate of 0.05. In a later analysis, most CMV-associated TCR beta chains were found to appear HLA-restricted, with HLA associations seemingly driven largely by CMV exposure. Some IMGT-functional V segments, including TRBV6-2 and TRBV6-3, could not be distinguished by the 87-base-pair reads and were therefore excluded. The authors suggested that the approach could potentially be generalized to other disease states and immunological phenotypes. Several of the top co-occurrence clusters appeared to be linked to parvovirus B19, influenza, CMV and Epstein-Barr virus, according to a later analysis. In a later genetic analysis, a missense DCLRE1C variant was associated with V-gene and J-gene trimming of TCR beta chains, and the association was replicated in an independent cohort. This cohort had only TCR beta chains sequenced, and the lack of alpha or paired-chain data limited which features could be detected. In a later genetic analysis, fewer N-insertions in productive TCRs were reported among donors in an Asian-associated ancestry cluster than the roughly 700-donor mean. Roughly uniform sequencing depth across donors was assumed in presence/absence analyses, although this assumption may not hold. HLA typing was unavailable for some donors at each locus, so association tests used only the typed subset. When HLA alleles, especially DR and DQ, strongly co-occurred, attributing TCR associations to individual alleles was difficult. Over 15 rarely observed V segments, including chromosome 9 orphons, were excluded from the earlier analysis of some 590 of the donors because counts were too low. Linkage disequilibrium might explain the correlated functional status among segregating V segments, but an unknown experimental factor could not be ruled out. A further reported finding was that TCR beta sequences accurately predicted the HLA-A and HLA-B alleles for most subjects in the first cohort.

This receptor was obtained from a woman in her late teens or twenties in good health and CMV-seronegative. Sequences were obtained from PBMCs. Recombination joined TRBV28 with TRBJ2-7; 8 of the junction bases match TRBD2. CDR3 reads: CASRHGRGGRSGHEQYF. The sequenced DNA: TGTGCCAGCAGGCACGGCAGGGGCGGGAGGTCAGGCCACGAGCAGTACTTC.